What follows are 29 T cell receptor beta chains derived from one specimen sequenced in a study of OX40 agonist ivuxolimab in advanced cancers. Here immunoSEQ multiplex PCR was the method, and the copy in TCRdb shows in-frame clones only, minus some. The sample carries about 120,000 clones, just under 95% recorded once. The sequencing used CD4+ or CD8+ T cells sorted from blood, collected in a trial of the OX40 agonist ivuxolimab. The source of these receptors is an adult with an advanced solid tumor such as melanoma, head and neck, liver or kidney cancer.

This clone was detected once. J is TRBJ2-1 and V is TRBV7-8; D remains ambiguous. Trimming pared 2 bases from V and 1 base from J, leaving 6 bases between. Germline V CDR1 and CDR2: SGHVS, FQNEAQ. The CDR3 sequence is 14 residues long. The CDR3 is CASSLSPSYNEQFF. The CDR3 DNA is TGTGCCAGCAGCTTAAGTCCTTCCTACAATGAGCAGTTCTTC. The full variable domain, its missing parts supplied by reference TRBV7-8 and TRBJ2-1, is GAGVSQSPRYKVAKRGQDVALRCDPISGHVSLFWYQQALGQGPEFLTYFQNEAQLDKSGLPSDRFFAERPEGSVSTLKIQRTQQEDSAVYLCASSLSPSYNEQFFGPGTRLTVL.

V and J are TRBV9 and TRBJ1-5, with TRBD1 as a possible D gene (6 bases). This CDR3 has 13 amino acids. Germline lookup yields CDR1 SGDLS and CDR2 YYNGEE. Trimming left V 5 bases short and J 5 bases short, with 11 bases between. The CDR3 DNA follows: TGTGCCAGCAGTCGGGGGCAGGATCAGCCCCAGCATTTT. Translated, it gives CASSRGQDQPQHF. The variable domain in full, with the rest retrieved from reference TRBV9 and TRBJ1-5, is DSGVTQTPKHLITATGQRVTLRCSPRSGDLSVYWYQQSLDQGLQFLIQYYNGEERAKGNILERFSAQQFPDLHSELNLSSLELGDSALYFCASSRGQDQPQHFGDGTRLSIL.

This chain links TRBV29-1 with TRBJ2-3; a weak D match, TRBD2 (6 bases). The CDR3 runs 13 residues. Germline V lookup: CDR1 SQVTM, CDR2 ANQGSEA. Trimming cost V 8 bases and J 0 bases, with 12 bases left between them. As DNA, the CDR3 is TGCAGCTTGCGGGGAGGAAGCACAGATACGCAGTATTTT. This codes for CSLRGGSTDTQYF.

The J gene is TRBJ2-7, the V gene TRBV4-3; TRBD2 aligns across 8 bases. The CDR3 runs 17 residues. J lost 5 bases, V lost 0 bases, and 12 bases had no gene match. The germline V gene encodes CDR1 LGHNA and CDR2 YSLEER. The CDR3 DNA reads TGCGCCAGCAGCCAAGATATCCCCTCCGGGAGGGCTCACGAGCAGTACTTC. Translation gives CASSQDIPSGRAHEQYF.

This sequence joins TRBV11-3 and TRBJ1-6; D unresolved. Germline V gene sequence: CDR1 SGHNT, CDR2 YENEEA. V gave up 1 base and J gave up 7 bases, with 8 bases separating them. CDR3 length: 14 residues. CDR3: CASSLGIVNSPLHF. The CDR3, as DNA: TGTGCCAGCAGCTTAGGAATCGTAAATTCACCCCTCCACTTT.

This chain links TRBV18 with TRBJ2-2; D is ambiguous. The CDR3 extends over 16 amino acids. V lost 0 bases and J 2 bases, leaving 10 bases between the germline ends. Germline-derived CDR1 and CDR2 are KGHSH and LQKENI. In DNA form, the CDR3 reads TGTGCCAGCTCACCACCGACGACCGTAAACACCGGGGAGCTGTTTTTT. Amino acids: CASSPPTTVNTGELFF.

The V gene is TRBV19, the J gene TRBJ2-5; 7 nucleotides line up with TRBD1. V shed 6 bases and J 2 bases; nucleotides not matched to a gene: 3. Germline V gene sequence: CDR1 LNHDA, CDR2 SQIVND (reference sequence). The CDR3 has 13 residues. CDR3 in DNA: TGTGCCAGTAGGGGGACAGCTCAAGAGACCCAGTACTTC. Encoded protein: CASRGTAQETQYF. Variable domain in full (rest from reference TRBV19 and TRBJ2-5): DGGITQSPKYLFRKEGQNVTLSCEQNLNHDAMYWYRQDPGQGLRLIYYSQIVNDFQKGDIAEGYSVSREKKESFPLTVTSAQKNPTAFYLCASRGTAQETQYFGPGTRLLVL.

The rearrangement links TRBV28 to TRBJ1-3; 8 bases match TRBD1. The CDR3 loop spans 18 amino acids. Germline V gene sequence: CDR1 MDHEN, CDR2 SYDVKM. The ends lost 6 bases at V and 2 bases at J; junction bases unmatched: 15. The CDR3 coding sequence is TGTGCCAGCAGCACCAGGCACCGTGGACAGGGCCCTGGAAACACCATATATTTT. It specifies CASSTRHRGQGPGNTIYF.

This chain connects TRBV6-1 to TRBJ2-5; D is perhaps TRBD1 (6 bases). Looked up from germline, CDR1 is MNHNS and CDR2 is SASEGT. The CDR3 runs 13 residues. Deletions cut 3 bases from V and 7 bases from J, with 12 bases between. This CDR3 is CASSDRTAGTQYF. In DNA, the CDR3 is TGTGCCAGCAGTGACCGGACAGCCGGGACCCAGTACTTC.

The gene calls are TRBV2 and TRBJ2-7; tentative D call: TRBD1 (5 bases). CDR1 is SNHLY and CDR2 is FYNNEI in the germline V gene. The CDR3 sequence is 14 residues long. Trimming cost V 6 bases and J 0 bases, with 12 bases left between them. CDR3 amino acids: CASSPQAFSYEQYF. The CDR3 DNA sequence: TGTGCCAGCAGCCCACAGGCTTTCTCCTACGAGCAGTACTTC.

The chain employs TRBV6-6 and TRBJ1-2; weak D call: TRBD1 (6 bases). Trimming left V 2 bases short and J 2 bases short, with 12 bases between. The CDR3 is 15 residues long. Germline V gene sequence: CDR1 MNHNY, CDR2 SVGAGI (reference sequence). The CDR3 DNA follows: TGTGCCAGCAGTTACCGGGGGCAGGCCAACTATGGCTACACCTTC. It translates to CASSYRGQANYGYTF.

The chain joins TRBV27 to TRBJ2-3; TRBD2 matches 7 bases. Germline CDR1 and CDR2: MNHEY and SMNVEV (reference sequence). The CDR3 is 15 residues long. The V gene end was trimmed by 2 bases and the J gene end by 0 bases; junction bases not matched to a gene: 2. The CDR3 nucleotides read TGTGCCAGCAGTTTAGGGAGGGGTAGCACAGATACGCAGTATTTT. It encodes CASSLGRGSTDTQYF.

The chain employs TRBV18 and TRBJ1-3; 9 nucleotides line up with TRBD1. CDR1 and CDR2 from the germline V gene are KGHSH and LQKENI. V trimming: 3 bases; J trimming: 3 bases; junction bases outside the gene matches: 6. This CDR3 is 16 amino acids long. The CDR3 loop reads CASSPRDRVNGNTIYF. CDR3 bases: TGTGCCAGCTCACCCCGGGACAGGGTTAATGGAAACACCATATATTTT.

Only one count was recorded for this clone. V and J are TRBV6-5 and TRBJ2-2, with D uncertain. Germline-derived CDR1 and CDR2 are MNHEY and SVGAGI. This CDR3 spans 14 amino acids. Trimming left V 6 bases short and J 5 bases short, with 13 bases between. The CDR3, as DNA: TGTGCCAGCAGGGTGGGCGCCTCTACCGGGGAGCTGTTTTTT. Translated, it gives CASRVGASTGELFF.

CDR3 loop: CASSLEGGQNTEAFF. DNA for the CDR3: TGTGCCAGCAGCTTAGAGGGAGGCCAGAACACTGAAGCTTTCTTT. The chain employs TRBV11-2 and TRBJ1-1; D gene ambiguous. The germline V gene encodes CDR1 SGHAT and CDR2 FQNNGV. The CDR3 has 15 residues. Trimming stripped 0 bases from V and 1 base from J, with 9 bases between.

The CDR3 DNA follows: TGCGCCAGCAGCTTGGGGGGACAGTGGCGCGGCACAGATACGCAGTATTTT. Translated: CASSLGGQWRGTDTQYF. The chain is built from TRBV5-1 and TRBJ2-3; 7 nucleotides line up with TRBD1. Trimming at V came to 0 bases and at J to 1 base, leaving 8 bases not matched to a gene. There are 17 residues in the CDR3. Germline V CDR1 and CDR2: SGHRS, YFSETQ.

The V call is TRBV18, the J call TRBJ2-7, with 7 bases aligning to TRBD1. The CDR3 is 14 residues long. The J segment lost 3 bases and the V segment lost 4 bases, leaving 6 bases of the junction unmatched. In germline, CDR1 is KGHSH, CDR2 LQKENI. CDR3 DNA sequence: TGTGCCAGCTCACTAGGACAGGAGAACTACGAGCAGTACTTC. It specifies CASSLGQENYEQYF. The complete variable domain, with remaining parts taken from reference TRBV18 and TRBJ2-7, reads NAGVMQNPRHLVRRRGQEARLRCSPMKGHSHVYWYRQLPEEGLKFMVYLQKENIIDESGMPKERFSAEFPKEGPSILRIQQVVRGDSAAYFCASSLGQENYEQYFGPGTRLTVT.

The chain carries TRBV6-6 and TRBJ1-2; D gene unclear. The CDR3 runs 10 residues. Germline CDR1 reads MNHNY; CDR2 reads SVGAGI (reference sequence). V lost 7 bases to trimming and J lost 8 bases, with 8 bases between them. The CDR3 region is CASKKGGYTF. The DNA for the CDR3 is TGTGCCAGCAAAAAAGGCGGCTACACCTTC.

This sequence joins TRBV29-1 and TRBJ2-3, with 7 nucleotides matching TRBD1. Germline V gene sequence: CDR1 SQVTM, CDR2 ANQGSEA. CDR3 length equals 14 residues. Germline trimming cut 7 bases from V and 3 bases from J; bases unmatched to any gene: 10. The CDR3 sequence is CSAGPGQSTDTQYF. The CDR3 DNA is TGCAGCGCGGGGCCGGGACAGAGTACAGATACGCAGTATTTT.

The chain uses TRBV7-8 and TRBJ1-5, with TRBD1 identical over 8 bases. The germline CDR1 and CDR2 sequences are SGHVS and FQNEAQ. With V trimmed by 5 bases and J by 0 bases, 12 bases remained unmatched. This CDR3 is 18 amino acids long. CDR3 DNA: TGTGCCAGCAGCCCGGACAGGGCCCCCCGCGTTAGCAATCAGCCCCAGCATTTT. As protein: CASSPDRAPRVSNQPQHF.

The genes are TRBV15 and TRBJ1-1; a possible D gene is TRBD1 (5 bases). The germline CDR1 and CDR2 sequences are LNHNV and YYDKDF (reference sequence). This CDR3 is built from 17 residues. With 0 bases removed from V and 0 bases from J, the gap between germline ends came to 14 bases. Written as DNA, the CDR3 is TGTGCCACCAGCAGAGATTTAAGGGGCCGCATGAACACTGAAGCTTTCTTT. As protein: CATSRDLRGRMNTEAFF. Full variable domain (remainder filled in from reference TRBV15 and TRBJ1-1): DAMVIQNPRYQVTQFGKPVTLSCSQTLNHNVMYWYQQKSSQAPKLLFHYYDKDFNNEADTPDNFQSRRPNTSFCFLDIRSPGLGDTAMYLCATSRDLRGRMNTEAFFGQGTRLTVV.

The CDR3 sequence: CASSPRGRLPGTQYF. The CDR3 DNA reads TGTGCCAGCTCACCACGGGGGCGTTTACCAGGGACCCAGTACTTC. This chain uses TRBV18 with TRBJ2-5; D perhaps matches TRBD1 (6 bases). The CDR3 consists of 15 residues. Germline values: CDR1 KGHSH, CDR2 LQKENI. V lost 1 base to trimming and J lost 7 bases, with 16 bases between them.

This chain joins TRBV11-2 and TRBJ2-4; TRBD2 matches at 7 bases. The CDR3 is 13 amino acids. Trimming at V came to 7 bases and at J to 1 base, leaving 1 base not matched to a gene. Germline CDR1 and CDR2: SGHAT and FQNNGV. The DNA for the CDR3 is TGTGCCAGCACCGGGGGGGCCAAAAACATTCAGTACTTC. As protein: CASTGGAKNIQYF.

The chain joins TRBV5-1 to TRBJ2-3, with 13 positions matching TRBD2. Germline-derived CDR1 and CDR2 are SGHRS and YFSETQ. The junction had 2 bases not matched to a gene; V was cut back by 3 bases and J by 4 bases. The CDR3 runs to 15 residues. In nucleotides, the CDR3 is TGCGCCAGCAGCTGGACTAGCGGGGGACCAGATACGCAGTATTTT. Translating it yields CASSWTSGGPDTQYF. Full variable domain (outside the CDR3, taken from reference TRBV5-1 and TRBJ2-3): KAGVTQTPRYLIKTRGQQVTLSCSPISGHRSVSWYQQTPGQGLQFLFEYFSETQRNKGNFPGRFSGRQFSNSRSEMNVSTLELGDSALYLCASSWTSGGPDTQYFGPGTRLTVL.

This rearrangement joins TRBV9 to TRBJ2-1, with unresolved D. Trimming cost V 0 bases and J 5 bases, with 3 bases left between them. Germline CDR1 reads SGDLS; CDR2 reads YYNGEE. The CDR3 is 12 residues long. The CDR3: CASSVGHNEQFF. CDR3 in DNA: TGTGCCAGCAGCGTAGGGCACAATGAGCAGTTCTTC.

J is TRBJ2-4 and V is TRBV7-8; D not certain. The CDR3 has 14 amino acids. V lost 5 bases and J lost 7, with 15 bases in between. From germline, CDR1 is SGHVS and CDR2 FQNEAQ. The CDR3 DNA reads TGTGCCAGCAGCCCCGCCCCGGGTAGGAACATTCAGTACTTC. Its translation: CASSPAPGRNIQYF.

The rearrangement joins TRBV6-1 to TRBJ1-2, with D possibly being TRBD1 (5 bases). Germline V gene data show CDR1 as MNHNS and CDR2 as SASEGT. Between the trimmed V and J ends, which lost 1 base and 0 bases, there was a span of 15 bases. The CDR3 covers 17 residues. The CDR3 coding sequence is TGTGCCAGCAGTGAAGGGGGGGTGCCTCTTCCTAACTATGGCTACACCTTC. Translating it yields CASSEGGVPLPNYGYTF.

This chain links TRBV27 with TRBJ1-5, with TRBD1 matching over 8 bases. The CDR3 covers 17 residues. V lost 7 bases to trimming and J lost 0 bases; unmatched junction nucleotides: 11. Germline CDR1 and CDR2: MNHEY and SMNVEV (reference sequence). The CDR3 loop is CASMPSDRAGSNQPQHF. As DNA, the CDR3 is TGTGCCAGCATGCCCTCGGACAGGGCTGGTAGCAATCAGCCCCAGCATTTT.

This clone was detected once. The chain recombines TRBV28 with TRBJ2-7; TRBD2 is a possible D gene (6 bases). Germline CDR1 reads MDHEN; CDR2 reads SYDVKM. Trimming left V 2 bases short and J 0 bases short, with 11 bases between. CDR3 length: 15 residues. CDR3 region: CASSLVAGSSYEQYF. CDR3 bases: TGTGCCAGCAGTTTAGTGGCGGGGAGCTCCTACGAGCAGTACTTC.